Listed below are T cell receptor beta chains from one sample, sequenced in a study of shared clonotypes between healthy human individuals. Sequencing was performed with immunoSEQ multiplex PCR; in TCRdb, only in-frame clones are kept and a portion is missing. The table includes millions of clones, about 94% detected once. The sequenced sample consisted of naive CD8+ T cells sorted from blood. The receptors were gathered from a man between 18 and 35 years old in good health. Each CDR3 is given with its conserved first and last residue. A D gene is named only where the DNA matches it firmly. The size field is filled for only some rows; it gives once, few, many or a size class.

TGTGCCAGCAGTTTCGGCCAGCGGGGCTACGAGCAGTACTTC	CASSFGQRGYEQYF	TRBD2	TRBV28	.	TRBJ2-7
TGTGCCAGCAGTATCGGACTGGGTTCCAATCAGCCCCAGCATTTT	CASSIGLGSNQPQHF	.	TRBV27	.	TRBJ1-5
TGTGCCAGCAGCCCAACTAGCGACCTCTCCTACGAGCAGTACTTC	CASSPTSDLSYEQYF	TRBD2	TRBV6-5	.	TRBJ2-7
TGTGCCAGCAGCTTAGGGGGGGCTAATCAGCCCCAGCATTTT	CASSLGGANQPQHF	.	TRBV7-8	once	TRBJ1-5
TGTGCCAGCAGCTTAAGCAGCGTGAGAGCTTTCTTT	CASSLSSVRAFF	.	TRBV28	.	TRBJ1-1
TGCGCCAGCAGCCAGGAAGCCCCTGGCCTAGTGGGGGAGACCCAGTACTTC	CASSQEAPGLVGETQYF	.	TRBV4-3	.	TRBJ2-5
TGTGCCAGCAGTTACTCGAGGTCGTTCCCTGAGCAGTTCTTC	CASSYSRSFPEQFF	.	TRBV6-5	.	TRBJ2-1
TGTGCCAGCAGCTTAGGACCTATAGCGGGAGGGGAAGAGACCCAGTACTTC	CASSLGPIAGGEETQYF	TRBD2	TRBV7-9	.	TRBJ2-5
TGTGCCAGCGGCCTAGGTGAGCAGTACTTC	CASGLGEQYF	.	TRBV28	.	TRBJ2-7
TGCGCCAGCCAAAGACAGGGAGGTAAAGAGACCCAGTACTTC	CASQRQGGKETQYF	.	TRBV5-1	.	TRBJ2-5
TGTGCCAGTAGTGCCGACAGGGAGGAGACCCAGTACTTC	CASSADREETQYF	TRBD1	TRBV19	once	TRBJ2-5
TGTGCCAGTAGACCGGACGAGGAGAGGGAGACCCAGTACTTC	CASRPDEERETQYF	.	TRBV19	.	TRBJ2-5
TGTGCCAGCAGTTTGTGGGGTGGACCTAATGAAAAACTGTTTTTT	CASSLWGGPNEKLFF	.	TRBV5-4	.	TRBJ1-4
TGTGCCAGCAGCTACAGGGGGATAAACTACGAGCAGTACTTC	CASSYRGINYEQYF	TRBD1	TRBV28	.	TRBJ2-7
TGTGCAAGTCGCTCCAGGATCCGACAGACCTATAATTCACCCCTCCACTTT	CASRSRIRQTYNSPLHF	.	TRBV12-2	.	TRBJ1-6
TGTGCCAGCAGCGTAGAGGGACAGGGGGTAGGGGAATATGGCTACACCTTC	CASSVEGQGVGEYGYTF	TRBD1	TRBV9	.	TRBJ1-2
TGTGCCAGCAGCGTCCGGGACAGGGGAAACACCGGGGAGCTGTTTTTT	CASSVRDRGNTGELFF	TRBD1	TRBV11-2	.	TRBJ2-2
TGTGCCAGTAGTCAGGGTTACCTGGGCGCTTTCTTT	CASSQGYLGAFF	.	TRBV19	.	TRBJ1-1
TGTGCCAGCAGTTACGGGACTAGTTACAATGAGCAGTTCTTC	CASSYGTSYNEQFF	TRBD2	TRBV6-6	.	TRBJ2-1
TGTGCCAGCAGAGACCCCGAACAGAGCACAGATACGCAGTATTTT	CASRDPEQSTDTQYF	.	TRBV7-9	once	TRBJ2-3
TGTGCCAGCAGCGGGTTTGACAGGCTAAGGGAGACCCAGTACTTC	CASSGFDRLRETQYF	.	TRBV5-4	.	TRBJ2-5
TGCGCCAGCAGCTTGCTGTTTTCCTCCTACGAGCAGTACTTC	CASSLLFSSYEQYF	.	TRBV5-1	.	TRBJ2-7
TGTGCCAGAGGAGACAGGGACGAGCAGTACTTC	CARGDRDEQYF	TRBD1	TRBV6-8	.	TRBJ2-7
TGTGCCAGCAGGGAGGCCGAATGGGAAAGTTCACCCCTCCACTTT	CASREAEWESSPLHF	.	TRBV2	.	TRBJ1-6
TGTGCCAGCAGCCAGGGGGAATCCTACAATGAGCAGTTCTTC	CASSQGESYNEQFF	TRBD1	TRBV9	.	TRBJ2-1
TGCGCCAGCAGCTTGGAGGGTCTAGCGGGGACCGGGGAGCTGTTTTTT	CASSLEGLAGTGELFF	TRBD2	TRBV5-1	.	TRBJ2-2
TGTGCCAGCAGTGGAACCCTGGGATCCACTGAAGCTTTCTTT	CASSGTLGSTEAFF	.	TRBV2	.	TRBJ1-1
TGTGCCAGCAGCAGATCTGGACAGGGAGGGTACGAGCAGTACTTC	CASSRSGQGGYEQYF	.	TRBV9	.	TRBJ2-7
TGTGCCAGCAGCTTTTTTACTAGCGGGAGTGATGAGCAGTTCTTC	CASSFFTSGSDEQFF	TRBD2	TRBV7-9	.	TRBJ2-1
TGTGCCAGTATAAGCGTCGGAGAAGTTGAAGCTTTCTTT	CASISVGEVEAFF	.	TRBV19	once	TRBJ1-1
TGCGCCAGCAGCCGACAGCCGGGACTCCCAATTTACGAGCAGTACTTC	CASSRQPGLPIYEQYF	.	TRBV4-1	.	TRBJ2-7
TGTGCCAGCAGCTCCCTACTAGCGGGAATCAATGAGCAGTTCTTC	CASSSLLAGINEQFF	TRBD2	TRBV14	.	TRBJ2-1
TGTGCCAGCAGTTTAGACAGGGTAAATGAGCAGTTCTTC	CASSLDRVNEQFF	TRBD1	TRBV27	.	TRBJ2-1
TGTGCCAGCACCCGGGGTAGGGGCAATGAGCAGTTCTTC	CASTRGRGNEQFF	.	TRBV27	.	TRBJ2-1
TGTGCCAGTAGTACGGGACTAGCGGGTCAAGAGACCCAGTACTTC	CASSTGLAGQETQYF	TRBD2	TRBV19	.	TRBJ2-5
TGTGCCAGCAGCGATAGGGGGGAGCTGTTTTTT	CASSDRGELFF	.	TRBV9	.	TRBJ2-2
TGTGCCAGCAGCTCCGTTGGCGTTTCAGGGGCAACAGATACGCAGTATTTT	CASSSVGVSGATDTQYF	.	TRBV13	.	TRBJ2-3
TGCGCCAGCAGCCAAGATAGGCTAGGGGCTAGCACAGATACGCAGTATTTT	CASSQDRLGASTDTQYF	.	TRBV4-3	once	TRBJ2-3
TGTGCCAGCAGTCGGACGACCTACGAGCAGTACTTC	CASSRTTYEQYF	.	TRBV28	.	TRBJ2-7
TGTGCCAGCAGTTTCCTTCCTAATCAGCCCCAGCATTTT	CASSFLPNQPQHF	.	TRBV28	.	TRBJ1-5
TGCGCCAGCAGCCAAGAATTGAGCCCTTTGCGCGAAAAACTGTTTTTT	CASSQELSPLREKLFF	.	TRBV4-3	.	TRBJ1-4